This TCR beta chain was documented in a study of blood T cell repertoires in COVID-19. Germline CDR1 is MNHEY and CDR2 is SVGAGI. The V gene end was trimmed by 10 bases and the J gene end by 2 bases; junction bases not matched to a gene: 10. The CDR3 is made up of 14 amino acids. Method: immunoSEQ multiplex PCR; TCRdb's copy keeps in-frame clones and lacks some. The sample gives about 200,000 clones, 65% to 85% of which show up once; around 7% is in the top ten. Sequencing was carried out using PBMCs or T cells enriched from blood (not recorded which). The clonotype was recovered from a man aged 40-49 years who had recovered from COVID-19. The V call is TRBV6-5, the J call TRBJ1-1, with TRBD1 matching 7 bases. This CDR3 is CATRPGGSNTEAFF. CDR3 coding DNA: TGTGCCACCCGTCCAGGGGGTAGCAACACTGAAGCTTTCTTT.